Presented here are 10 T cell receptor beta chains from one specimen sequenced in a study of blood T cell repertoires in COVID-19. Generated by immunoSEQ multiplex PCR, the TCRdb table keeps only in-frame clones and is missing some. This sample yields hundreds of thousands of clones, of which 65% to 90% are seen a single time; approximately 4.8% belongs to the top ten. The sample comprised PBMCs or T cells enriched from blood (not recorded which). The receptors were gathered from a woman aged 30 to 39 who had been exposed to COVID-19.

This chain joins TRBV6-5 and TRBJ2-7; 10 bases agree with TRBD1. This CDR3 comprises 13 residues. J gave up 6 bases and V 11 bases, and 10 bases lay outside the gene matches. From germline, CDR1 is MNHEY and CDR2 SVGAGI. The CDR3 DNA is TGTGCCCACAAGGACAGGGGGGGTAGCGAGCAGTACTTC. It encodes CAHKDRGGSEQYF.

This chain uses TRBV30 with TRBJ1-6; D is ambiguous. In germline, CDR1 is GTSNPN, CDR2 SVGIG (reference sequence). Trimming left V 1 base short and J 7 bases short, with 11 bases between. The CDR3 has 14 amino acids. The CDR3 reads CAWSAGVDNSPLHF. The CDR3 nucleotides are TGTGCCTGGAGTGCGGGAGTTGACAATTCACCCCTCCACTTT.

In its sample, this clone was seen once. V gene TRBV6-2 or TRBV6-3 combines with J gene TRBJ1-5; TRBD1 is a possible D gene (5 bases). Trimming removed 1 base at V and 4 bases at J, with 11 bases between. The CDR3 spans 15 residues. CDR1 MNHEY and CDR2 SVGEGT come from the germline V gene. The CDR3 is CASSYYTGVNQPQHF. CDR3 DNA sequence: TGTGCCAGCAGTTACTACACAGGAGTGAATCAGCCCCAGCATTTT.

The J gene is TRBJ2-4, the V gene TRBV4-2; perhaps TRBD2 as D (5 bases). CDR1 is LGHNA and CDR2 is YNFKEQ in the germline V gene. Deletions cut 0 bases from V and 0 bases from J, with 15 bases between. This CDR3 has 18 amino acids. The CDR3 spells CASSQDPGWTLAKNIQYF. DNA for the CDR3: TGTGCCAGCAGCCAAGATCCCGGGTGGACTCTAGCCAAAAACATTCAGTACTTC.

The CDR3: CASSLSVRCNQPQHF. CDR3 DNA: TGTGCCAGCAGCTTATCCGTGCGTTGCAATCAGCCCCAGCATTTT. The chain employs TRBV7-3 and TRBJ1-5; D unresolved. Per germline, CDR1 SGHTA and CDR2 FQGTGA. V dropped 2 bases and J dropped 2 bases, with 10 bases sitting between them. The CDR3 is made up of 15 amino acids.

The J gene is TRBJ2-2, the V gene TRBV5-5, with D unresolved. There are 16 residues in the CDR3. Germline V CDR1 and CDR2: SGHKS, YYEKEE (reference sequence). Trimming stripped 4 bases from V and 2 bases from J, with 15 bases between. The CDR3 spells CASSQVATINTGELFF. CDR3 DNA: TGTGCCAGCAGCCAGGTCGCGACGATTAACACCGGGGAGCTGTTTTTT.

The chain employs TRBV20-1 and TRBJ2-7, with 7 bases fitting TRBD1. Per the germline V gene, CDR1 is DFQATT and CDR2 is SNEGSKA (reference sequence). This CDR3 comprises 11 residues. Trimming removed 7 bases from V and 4 bases from J; junction bases left unmatched: 4. The CDR3 loop reads CSVGRGYEQYF. In DNA, the CDR3 is TGCAGTGTGGGCAGGGGGTACGAGCAGTACTTC.

The chain uses TRBV4-2 and TRBJ2-1; 13 bases match TRBD2. CDR3 length equals 17 residues. V trimming: 3 bases; J trimming: 9 bases; junction bases outside the gene matches: 11. The germline gives CDR1 LGHNA, CDR2 YNFKEQ. The CDR3 sequence: CASSQGEGLAGVSEQFF. CDR3 DNA: TGTGCCAGCAGCCAGGGCGAAGGACTAGCGGGGGTGAGTGAGCAGTTCTTC.

This clone was counted a few times. V gene TRBV2 combines with J gene TRBJ1-5, with D unclear. The CDR3 is 14 amino acids. Germline CDR1 reads SNHLY; CDR2 reads FYNNEI. Trimming cost V 3 bases and J 7 bases, with 13 bases left between them. This CDR3 reads CASSDEGTHQPQHF. The CDR3 nucleotides are TGTGCCAGCAGTGACGAGGGAACCCACCAGCCCCAGCATTTT.

This clone was detected only a few times. The chain recombines TRBV24-1 with TRBJ1-2; perhaps TRBD1 as D (5 bases). The CDR3 extends over 13 amino acids. Trimming removed 4 bases from V and 5 bases from J, with 10 bases in between. The germline CDR1 and CDR2 sequences are KGHDR and SFDVKD. DNA of the CDR3: TGTGCCACCAGTGAAAACGACAGTTATGGCTACACCTTC. Its translation: CATSENDSYGYTF.